The T cell receptor (beta chain) under discussion was sequenced for a study of blood T cell repertoires in COVID-19. V lost 6 bases, J lost 3 bases, and 3 bases stayed unmatched. Germline CDR1 is LNHDA and CDR2 is SQIVND (reference sequence). The CDR3 has 13 residues. Sequenced by immunoSEQ multiplex PCR; TCRdb stores in-frame clones only, minus some. The sample has about 220,000 clones, around 82% seen once; the top ten hold 13%. Source material: peripheral blood. The chain joins TRBV19 to TRBJ1-1, with 8 nucleotides matching TRBD1. This TCR derives from a human donor in a cohort sampled during active COVID-19. CDR3 sequence reads: CASRKQGDTEAFF. The CDR3 nucleotides read TGTGCCAGTAGAAAACAGGGGGACACTGAAGCTTTCTTT. Full variable domain (missing parts from reference TRBV19 and TRBJ1-1): DGGITQSPKYLFRKEGQNVTLSCEQNLNHDAMYWYRQDPGQGLRLIYYSQIVNDFQKGDIAEGYSVSREKKESFPLTVTSAQKNPTAFYLCASRKQGDTEAFFGQGTRLTVV.